This entry describes one T cell receptor (beta chain). Its antigen remains unknown. It was with 60 Vbeta and 13 Jbeta primers that the PCR ran. Assay used: immunoSEQ multiplex PCR; TCRdb lists only in-frame clones, some missing. Of 150,000 to 200,000 clones listed, over 60% are singletons. This entry comes from a study of cytomegalovirus exposure and HLA in healthy donors. The study's findings and limits: Cytomegalovirus association was listed for about 170 TCR beta chains.

The TCR was taken from a woman aged 40 to 50 in good health and CMV-seronegative. What was sequenced was PBMCs.

The DNA of the CDR3 is TGTGCCTGGAGTGTCTTTCTAGCGGGACTCTACAATGAGCAGTTCTTC. It specifies CAWSVFLAGLYNEQFF. V is TRBV30 and J is TRBJ2-1, with TRBD2 matching over 9 bases. This CDR3 is built from 16 residues. J gave up 3 bases and V 0 bases, and 6 bases lay outside the gene matches. Germline loops: CDR1 GTSNPN, CDR2 SVGIG (reference sequence).